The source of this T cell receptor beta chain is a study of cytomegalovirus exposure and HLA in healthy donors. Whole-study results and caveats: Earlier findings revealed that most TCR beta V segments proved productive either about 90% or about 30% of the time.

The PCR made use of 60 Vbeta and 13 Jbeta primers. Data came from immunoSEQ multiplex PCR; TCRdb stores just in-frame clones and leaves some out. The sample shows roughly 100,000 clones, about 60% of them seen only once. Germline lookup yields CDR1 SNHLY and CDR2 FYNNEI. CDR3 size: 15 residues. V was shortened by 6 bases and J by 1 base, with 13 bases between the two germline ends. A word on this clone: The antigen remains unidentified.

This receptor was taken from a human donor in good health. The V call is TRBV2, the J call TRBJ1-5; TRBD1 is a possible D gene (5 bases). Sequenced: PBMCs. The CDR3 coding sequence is TGTGCCAGCAGATTTGATTCAGGGAGCAATCAGCCCCAGCATTTT. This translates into CASRFDSGSNQPQHF.